The clone carrying this T cell receptor (beta chain) has at least ten counts. The antigen is unknown. The time point is: patch test 2, 6 weeks after DPC sensitization. Documented treatment: therapeutic diphenylcyclopropenone sensitization with weekly scalp DPC. Unique molecular identifiers were affixed to discrete cDNA molecules within the library. Source study methods: Individual samples carried between roughly 23,224 and 690,600 TCRs, with 85,000 to 100,000 as the median. In TCRdb, the RACE reads were re-called with MiXCR into one record per CDR3 protein. In this record, the V and J calls reflect TCRdb's handling and not the investigators' own analysis. The sample includes 35,000 to 45,000 distinct CDR3 sequences, 8.5% to 10% seen only once; the top ten take over 12%. The sample is drawn from a study of human T cells and chemical hapten exposure. Study background: Investigators sensitized roughly 2 cm by roughly 2 cm of upper inner arm skin with 2% DPC. General observations from the study: No alteration of TCRs above 1 in 1000 frequency was seen with DPC sensitization.

Germline CDR1 is SQVTM and CDR2 is ANQGSEA. The ends lost 7 bases at V and 7 bases at J; junction bases unmatched: 7. The CDR3 spans 12 residues. The specimen was whole blood, collected in connection with sensitization to the hapten diphenylcyclopropenone (DPC). The chain uses TRBV29-1 and TRBJ2-1; 7 bases fit TRBD1. This TCR was sampled from a middle-aged woman with alopecia areata. Some clones in this sample may be carry-over from other donors' samples. CDR3 residues: CSGRTGRNEQFF. The CDR3 nucleotides are TGCAGCGGACGGACAGGACGGAATGAGCAGTTCTTC.